This T cell receptor beta chain originates from a study of shared clonotypes between healthy human individuals. Whole-study findings and limits: What naive subsets generally showed was a larger estimated richness than memory subsets showed.

Clones were read by immunoSEQ multiplex PCR, and TCRdb kept only the in-frame ones, dropping some. The table includes hundreds of thousands of clones, 95% to 97% detected once. CD45RO-negative cells were positively selected for CCR7, leaving out terminally differentiated effector memory CD45RA+ cells. Concerning this clone: The antigen is undetermined.

CDR3 length: 14 residues. V dropped 4 bases and J dropped 4; count of bases not matched to a gene: 2. Germline CDR1 is SQVTM and CDR2 is ANQGSEA. Sequenced material: naive CD8+ T cells sorted from blood. This TCR derives from a young woman in good health. V and J are TRBV29-1 and TRBJ2-1, with TRBD2 matching 12 bases. The chain's CDR3 is CSVVGLAGYNEQFF. CDR3 DNA sequence: TGCAGCGTTGTAGGACTAGCGGGATACAATGAGCAGTTCTTC.